This T cell receptor (beta chain) is drawn from a study of blood T cell repertoires in COVID-19. Study information: Acute and convalescent COVID-19 samples came from the United States, Italy and Spain. In each case, the material was cDNA or gDNA derived from T cells, B-cell-depleted T cells, or PBMCs.

In the study's own analysis: Estimated nucleated cell counts came from reference gene primer amplification. Repertoires were generated with immunoSEQ multiplex PCR, while TCRdb's copy carries only in-frame clones and drops some. The V and J calls and clone size come from that table; D and trimming were worked out from the DNA. The profile shows roughly 130,000 clones, roughly 84% of them singletons. This CDR3 has 14 residues. Trimming removed 3 bases from V and 2 bases from J, with 9 bases in between. Germline V lookup: CDR1 LGHNT, CDR2 FRNRAP. The sequencing input was peripheral blood. This TCR derives from a young woman who had recovered from COVID-19. The V and J genes are TRBV12-5 and TRBJ2-3, with D hard to call. The DNA for the CDR3 is TGTGCTAGTGGTTTCGACCGGGTCACAGATACGCAGTATTTT. Translated, it gives CASGFDRVTDTQYF.